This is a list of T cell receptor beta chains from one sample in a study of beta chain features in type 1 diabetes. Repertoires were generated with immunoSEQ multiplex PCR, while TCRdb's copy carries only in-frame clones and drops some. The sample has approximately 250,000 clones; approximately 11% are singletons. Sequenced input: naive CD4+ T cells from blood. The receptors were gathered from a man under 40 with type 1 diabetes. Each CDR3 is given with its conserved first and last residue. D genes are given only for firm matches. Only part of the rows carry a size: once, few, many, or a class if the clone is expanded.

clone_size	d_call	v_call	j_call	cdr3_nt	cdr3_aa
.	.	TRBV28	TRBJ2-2	TGTGCCAGCAGTTTTTCGGGGTGGAACACCGGGGAGCTGTTTTTT	CASSFSGWNTGELFF
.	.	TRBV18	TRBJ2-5	TGTGCCAGCTCACCGGCTCGCCGGGAAGAGACCCAGTACTTC	CASSPARREETQYF
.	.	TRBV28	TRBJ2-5	TGTGCCAGCAGTTCCGGACAGCTTCAAGAGACCCAGTACTTC	CASSSGQLQETQYF
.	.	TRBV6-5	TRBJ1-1	TGTGCCAGCAGTTACGGTGAGGGATACGAAGCTTTCTTT	CASSYGEGYEAFF
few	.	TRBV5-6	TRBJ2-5	TGTGCCAGCAGCTACTTAGGGGGGGAGCGGGAGACCCAGTACTTC	CASSYLGGERETQYF
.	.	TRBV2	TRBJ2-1	TGTGCCAGCAGCGCCCAGGGGTACAATGAGCAGTTCTTC	CASSAQGYNEQFF
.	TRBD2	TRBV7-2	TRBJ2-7	TGTGCCAGCAGCTTAGAGGTGACTAGCGCCGCTGAGCAGTACTTC	CASSLEVTSAAEQYF
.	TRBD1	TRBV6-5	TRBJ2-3	TGTGCCAGCAGTATACAGGGGAGCACAGATACGCAGTATTTT	CASSIQGSTDTQYF
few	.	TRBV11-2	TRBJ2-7	TGTGCCAGCAGCTCCAACTTGCTCTACGAGCAGTACTTC	CASSSNLLYEQYF
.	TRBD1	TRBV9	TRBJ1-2	TGTGCCAGCAGCGTTATGGTATCAGGGGGCGCGGGTCATGGCTACACCTTC	CASSVMVSGGAGHGYTF
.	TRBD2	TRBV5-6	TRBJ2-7	TGTGCCAGCAGCTTGTTCTGGAGGAAGGGAGGGGCCTACGAGCAGTACTTC	CASSLFWRKGGAYEQYF
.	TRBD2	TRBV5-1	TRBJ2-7	TGCGCCAGCAGCTTGGTTCTAGCGGGGGCCTACGAGCAGTACTTC	CASSLVLAGAYEQYF
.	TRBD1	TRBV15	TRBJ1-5	TGTGCCACCAGCGTCCCGGGACAGGGCCCTCAGCCCCAGCATTTT	CATSVPGQGPQPQHF
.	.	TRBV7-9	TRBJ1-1	TGTGCCAGCAGCTCGTTCGACAGCATGAACACTGAAGCTTTCTTT	CASSSFDSMNTEAFF
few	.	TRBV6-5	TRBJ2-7	TGTGCCAGCAGTTACGACCGGGGAGTGGACGAGCAGTACTTC	CASSYDRGVDEQYF
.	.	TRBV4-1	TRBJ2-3	TGCGCCAGCAGCCACCCACTTGATACGCAGTATTTT	CASSHPLDTQYF
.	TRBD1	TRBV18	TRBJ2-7	TGTGCCAGCTCACCAACGACAGGGACCTACGAGCAGTACTTC	CASSPTTGTYEQYF
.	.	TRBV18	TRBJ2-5	TGTGCCAGCTCACCACGACTGGAGGAGACCCAGTACTTC	CASSPRLEETQYF
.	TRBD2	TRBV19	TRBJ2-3	TGTGCCAGTGGGGGAGGCCCAGCGGGGAACACAGATACGCAGTATTTT	CASGGGPAGNTDTQYF
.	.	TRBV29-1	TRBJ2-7	TGCAGCGGCCGGGACACCTACTACGAGCAGTACTTC	CSGRDTYYEQYF
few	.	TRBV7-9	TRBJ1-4	TGTGCCAGCAGCTTTGGGAGTAATGAAAAACTGTTTTTT	CASSFGSNEKLFF
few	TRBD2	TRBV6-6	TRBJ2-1	TGTGCCAGCAGTTACTCGACTCTAGCGGGGTTCAATGAGCAGTTCTTC	CASSYSTLAGFNEQFF
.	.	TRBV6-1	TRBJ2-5	TGTGCCAGCAGTGAAGCCGGGCAGGGGTACAGGGAGACCCAGTACTTC	CASSEAGQGYRETQYF
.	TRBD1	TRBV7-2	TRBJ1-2	TGTGCCAGCAGCTTAACGGGACAGAACTATGGCTACACCTTC	CASSLTGQNYGYTF
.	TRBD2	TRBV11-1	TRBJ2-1	TGTGCCAGCAGCGGGGGACTAGCGGGGGGGCTCGATGAGCAGTTCTTC	CASSGGLAGGLDEQFF
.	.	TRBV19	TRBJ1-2	TGTGCCAGTTCAACATATGGCTACACCTTC	CASSTYGYTF
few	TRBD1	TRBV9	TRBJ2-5	TGTGCCAGCAGCCCTCGACAGGGGGAGACCCAGTACTTC	CASSPRQGETQYF
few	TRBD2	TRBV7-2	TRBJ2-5	TGTGCCAGCGGGCTAGCGGGGGTGCAAGAGACCCAGTACTTC	CASGLAGVQETQYF
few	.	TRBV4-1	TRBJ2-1	TGCGCCAGCAGCCAAGATCTGAGCAATGAGCAGTTCTTC	CASSQDLSNEQFF
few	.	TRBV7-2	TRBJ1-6	TGTGCCAGCAGCTTATCCGAGCGATCACCCCTCCACTTT	CASSLSERSPLHF
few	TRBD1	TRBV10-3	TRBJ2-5	TGTGCCATCAGTGAGCCGGGACAGGAAGAGACCCAGTACTTC	CAISEPGQEETQYF
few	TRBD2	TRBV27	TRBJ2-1	TGTGCCAGCAGTTTAGGACTAGCTCATGAGCAGTTCTTC	CASSLGLAHEQFF
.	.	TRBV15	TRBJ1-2	TGTGCCACCAGCGGTCATCGCTCTTCCGGAGATCGCTACACCTTC	CATSGHRSSGDRYTF
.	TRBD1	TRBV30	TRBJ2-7	TGTGCCTGGACCGCCTTGCAGGACAGGTTCGGCGAGCAGTACTTC	CAWTALQDRFGEQYF
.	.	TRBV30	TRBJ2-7	TGTGCCTGGGTGAGCAGGGGACATTACGAGCAGTACTTC	CAWVSRGHYEQYF
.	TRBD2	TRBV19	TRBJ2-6	TGTGCCAGTAAAACTAGCGGGGGGTCTGGGGCCAACGTCCTGACTTTC	CASKTSGGSGANVLTF
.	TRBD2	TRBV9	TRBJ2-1	TGTGCCAGCAGCGCTAGCGGGGGGCAGAGGAATGAGCAGTTCTTC	CASSASGGQRNEQFF
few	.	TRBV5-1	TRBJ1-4	TGCGCCAGCAGCTTCGGTGCTAATGAAAAACTGTTTTTT	CASSFGANEKLFF
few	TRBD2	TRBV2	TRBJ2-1	TGTGCCAGCAGGGAGACTAGCGGGGGATCCTACAATGAGCAGTTCTTC	CASRETSGGSYNEQFF
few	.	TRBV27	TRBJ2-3	TGTGCCAGCAGTTTAGGGGCTAGCACAGATACGCAGTATTTT	CASSLGASTDTQYF
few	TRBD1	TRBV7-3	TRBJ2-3	TGTGCCAGCAGCTACGTTGTGGGACAGGGGGACCAGTATTTT	CASSYVVGQGDQYF
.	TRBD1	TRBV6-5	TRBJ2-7	TGTGCCAGCAGTTACTCAGGAACAGGGGGATTCGAGCAGTACTTC	CASSYSGTGGFEQYF